Each of the 31 T cell receptor beta chains below was sequenced from the same sample in a study of T cell clonality in common variable immunodeficiency. The data were produced by immunoSEQ multiplex PCR, yet TCRdb's version contains in-frame clones alone and is incomplete. The sample was found to contain approximately 52,000 clones, and every one recurs. What was sequenced was peripheral blood mononuclear cells. The receptor source for this set is a person aged 18 to 69 in good health.

The table lists this clone with many counts. The read finishes 3 residues shy of the CDR3 end, and the germline J gene is used to complete it. The V and J genes are TRBV10-3 and TRBJ2-3, with D possibly TRBD2 on 5 matching bases. CDR3 length: 17 residues. Trimming left V 3 bases short and J 4 bases short, with 20 bases between. Germline lookup yields CDR1 ENHRY and CDR2 SYGVKD. The CDR3 spells CAISDPLALVSADTQYF. CDR3 DNA, as far as it was read: TGTGCCATCAGTGACCCGCTAGCCCTAGTGTCCGCAGATACG.

This clone was seen repeatedly, ten times or more. The sequenced fragment ends 3 residues before the CDR3 boundary, so the rest is inferred from the germline J gene. The chain joins TRBV20-1 to TRBJ1-2; 8 bases align to TRBD1. CDR1 and CDR2 from the germline V gene are DFQATT and SNEGSKA (reference sequence). This CDR3 comprises 13 residues. V gave up 7 bases and J gave up 2 bases; unmatched junction bases: 6. The sequenced CDR3 bases are TGCAGTGTCCCGGACAGGGAGAACTATGGC. Amino acid sequence: CSVPDRENYG. The full CDR3 is CSVPDRENYGYTF.

As to this clone: The sequenced fragment ends 3 residues before the CDR3 boundary, so the rest is inferred from the germline J gene. The rearrangement links TRBV10-2 to TRBJ1-2; 10 nucleotides line up with TRBD1. This CDR3 is 13 amino acids long. Germline lookup yields CDR1 WSHSY and CDR2 SAAADI. CDR3 protein: CASSRQGAEGYTF. The covered CDR3 bases are TGCGCCAGCAGTAGACAGGGGGCTGAGGGC.

A few counts support this clone. Read sequence stops 3 residues before the CDR3 end, and the germline J gene provides the missing end. The chain combines TRBV19 with TRBJ1-1; 9 bases map to TRBD1. Germline CDR1 and CDR2: LNHDA and SQIVND (reference sequence). CDR3 length: 15 residues. The chain's CDR3 is CASRERQGVISAAFF. The part of the CDR3 DNA that was read is TGTGCCAGTAGAGAACGACAGGGGGTAATCAGTGCA.

This clone was picked up many times. The CDR3 goes on 3 residues after the read ends, and that part is filled in from the germline J gene. The chain couples TRBV20-1 to TRBJ1-1; D is unclear. Per the germline V gene, CDR1 is DFQATT and CDR2 is SNEGSKA (reference sequence). This CDR3 contains 13 residues. Deletions cut 3 bases from V and 2 bases from J, with 10 bases between. CDR3 bases read: TGCAGTGCTAGCGCGGGAGCCAACACTGAA. Its protein is CSASAGANTE. The CDR3 in its entirety is CSASAGANTEAFF.

This clone is medium-sized by share. The read is 3 residues too short to cover the CDR3 end, so that end is filled in from the germline J gene. The rearrangement uses TRBV5-1 and TRBJ2-2; TRBD1 matches at 7 bases. Germline loops: CDR1 SGHRS, CDR2 YFSETQ. V shed 1 base, J shed 2 bases, and the junction held 8 bases outside the gene matches. The CDR3 length is 17 residues. The CDR3 DNA, read in part, is TGCGCCAGCAGCTTGTATCCCGACAGGGTAAACACCGGGGAG. Translating gives CASSLYPDRVNTGE. The whole CDR3 is CASSLYPDRVNTGELFF.

This clone was counted at least ten times. Sequencing ends 3 residues short of the CDR3 end; the germline J gene provides the rest. This rearrangement joins TRBV5-4 to TRBJ2-3, with D perhaps TRBD1 or TRBD2 (5 bases each). The CDR3 runs 13 residues. Germline CDR1 SGHNT, CDR2 YYREEE (reference sequence). CDR3 loop: CASSAKVGETQYF. CDR3 bases read: TGTGCCAGCAGCGCTAAAGTAGGGGAGACG.

This clone was observed many times. The read comes to an end 3 residues before the CDR3 does, leaving the germline J gene to fill in the end. V usage is TRBV7-6 and J usage is TRBJ1-2; 8 bases match TRBD1. V trimming: 5 bases; J trimming: 5 bases; junction bases outside the gene matches: 10. This CDR3 has 15 amino acids. Germline V gives CDR1 SGHVS, CDR2 FNYEAQ. The CDR3 sequence: CASSPRTGLAYGYTF. Incomplete CDR3 DNA: TGTGCCAGCAGCCCCCGGACAGGGCTTGCTTATGGC. The full variable domain, with the rest looked up from reference TRBV7-6 and TRBJ1-2, is GAGVSQSPRYKVTKRGQDVALRCDPISGHVSLYWYRQALGQGPEFLTYFNYEAQQDKSGLPNDRFSAERPEGSISTLTIQRTEQRDSAMYRCASSPRTGLAYGYTFGSGTRLTVV.

This clone showed up many times. The read ends 3 residues shy of where the CDR3 ends; the end is completed using the germline J gene. The chain has TRBV7-6 and TRBJ2-7; TRBD2 is a possible D gene (6 bases). Between the trimmed V and J ends, which lost 5 bases and 3 bases, there was a span of 17 bases. The CDR3 consists of 15 residues. Germline CDR1 SGHVS, CDR2 FNYEAQ. This CDR3 is CASSPLGKDYYEQYF. Partial CDR3 DNA: TGTGCCAGCAGCCCATTAGGGAAGGACTACTACGAG.

This clone came up many times. The DNA ends 3 residues before the CDR3 does, and the rest of the CDR3 is filled in from the germline J gene. Other DNA sequences of this sample code for an identical CDR3. The V gene is TRBV30, the J gene TRBJ1-3; tentative D call: TRBD1 (5 bases). Trimming shortened V by 5 bases and J by 2 bases, and 13 bases separated the two germline ends. CDR1 and CDR2 from the germline V gene are GTSNPN and SVGIG (reference sequence). The CDR3 consists of 14 residues. CDR3 bases read: TGTGCCTGGGATCAGGGAAAAGCTGGAAACACC. It specifies CAWDQGKAGNT. In full, the CDR3 reads CAWDQGKAGNTIYF.

Only a few counts were recorded for this clone. This may come from a read error, since a much larger clone is one base off. The read ends 3 residues before the CDR3 terminus; that terminus is restored from the germline J gene. Other DNA sequences in the same sample also yield this CDR3. The genes are TRBV30 and TRBJ1-3; D perhaps matches TRBD1 (5 bases). The germline V gene encodes CDR1 GTSNPN and CDR2 SVGIG (reference sequence). This CDR3 has 14 residues. The CDR3 is CAWDQGKAGNTIYF. CDR3 bases read: TGTGCCTGGGATCAGGGAAAAGCTGGAAACACT.

At least ten counts were recorded for this clone. The read ends 3 residues before the CDR3 terminus; that terminus is restored from the germline J gene. The chain carries TRBV9 and TRBJ2-3; 7 nucleotides agree with TRBD1. The CDR3 runs 16 residues. Germline CDR1 SGDLS, CDR2 YYNGEE. With V trimmed by 3 bases and J by 7 bases, 14 bases remained unmatched. The sequenced part of the CDR3 DNA is TGTGCCAGCAGCGGAACGTACAGGGGAGCGTGGAATACG. This encodes CASSGTYRGAWNT. The CDR3 reads in full as CASSGTYRGAWNTQYF.

This clone has a count of ten or more. CDR3 region: CASSYVEAVNNEQFF. The DNA read from the CDR3 is TGTGCCAGCAGTTATGTAGAGGCGGTAAACAATGAG. The chain uses TRBV6-2 or TRBV6-3 and TRBJ2-1; D gene uncertain. Read data end 3 residues before the CDR3 end; the end is taken from the germline J gene. Germline V gene data show CDR1 as MNHEY and CDR2 as SVGEGT. This CDR3 has 15 residues. Trimming shortened V by 3 bases and J by 5 bases, and 14 bases separated the two germline ends.

This clone turned up a few times. A much larger clonotype is one base distant, so this may be a read error. Read coverage stops 3 residues before the CDR3 terminus; the germline J gene supplies the remainder. The chain is built from TRBV7-9 and TRBJ2-5, with D unclear. Germline CDR1 reads SEHNR; CDR2 reads FQNEAQ (reference sequence). V was clipped by 0 bases and J by 5 bases, with 4 bases between them. This CDR3 spans 12 amino acids. The CDR3 loop reads CASSLAGETQYF. The CDR3 DNA, read in part, is TGTGCCAGCAGCTTAGCCGGGGAGACC.

This clone was picked up many times. The read falls 3 residues short of the CDR3 end, and the missing part is taken from the germline J gene. The V gene is TRBV20-1, the J gene TRBJ2-2; D is ambiguous. Looked up from germline, CDR1 is DFQATT and CDR2 is SNEGSKA (reference sequence). The CDR3 consists of 16 residues. The CDR3 is CSARDLVDATNEKLFF. The sequenced CDR3 bases are TGCAGTGCTAGAGATCTTGTGGATGCAACTAATGAAAAG.

This clone appeared many times. The read stops 3 residues short of the end of the CDR3; the missing end is completed from the germline J gene. The chain links TRBV5-1 to TRBJ2-6; TRBD1 matches 7 bases. V lost 4 bases to trimming and J lost 5 bases; unmatched junction nucleotides: 6. This CDR3 has 15 amino acids. Germline V CDR1 and CDR2: SGHRS, YFSETQ. CDR3 DNA (partial): TGCGCCAGCAGCCCTCAGGGGGAGAGGGCCAACGTC. Translating it yields CASSPQGERANV. The full CDR3 reads CASSPQGERANVLTF.

This clone was counted many times. The read is 3 residues too short to cover the CDR3 end, so that end is filled in from the germline J gene. The chain employs TRBV5-1 and TRBJ2-1; D is undetermined. The germline gives CDR1 SGHRS, CDR2 YFSETQ. The ends were cut back, 0 bases at V and 1 base at J, with 8 bases in the middle. This CDR3 is built from 15 residues. The chain's CDR3 is CASSLAPDSYNEQFF. The CDR3 DNA, read in part, is TGCGCCAGCAGCTTGGCTCCAGATTCCTACAATGAG.

This clone was counted a few times. The CDR3 is cut off 3 residues early in the read; its end comes from the germline J gene. The chain joins TRBV20-1 to TRBJ2-3, with 7 bases identical to TRBD2. CDR3 length equals 14 residues. CDR1 DFQATT and CDR2 SNEGSKA come from the germline V gene (reference sequence). CDR3 sequence: CSASIGVRRETQYF. CDR3 DNA (partial): TGCAGTGCTAGTATCGGCGTCAGGCGGGAGACG.

The table lists this clone with many counts. One end of the junction does not line up with germline, which may come from a read error. The read ends 3 residues shy of where the CDR3 ends; the end is completed using the germline J gene. The rearrangement joins TRBV4-2 to TRBJ1-2; maybe TRBD1 (6 bases). The CDR3 totals 18 residues. Germline assignment: CDR1 LGHNA and CDR2 YNFKEQ. The CDR3 DNA, read in part, is TGCGCCAGCAGCCAAGATCGGGCAAGGACAGTTGGAGGGTACGGC. It yields the protein CASSQDRARTVGGYG. The entire CDR3 reads CASSQDRARTVGGYGYTF.

This clone has a count of ten or more. The read gets to within 3 residues of the CDR3 end, and the germline J gene fills in the rest. The V gene is TRBV5-4, the J gene TRBJ2-6; TRBD2 might be the D (5 bases). The CDR3 length is 16 residues. The ends were cut back, 2 bases at V and 0 bases at J, with 9 bases in the middle. CDR1 is SGHNT and CDR2 is YYREEE in the germline V gene (reference sequence). The CDR3 reads CASSLGLLSGANVLTF. The sequenced CDR3 bases are TGTGCCAGCAGCTTAGGACTGCTCTCTGGGGCCAACGTC.

For this clone: The read ends 3 residues early relative to the CDR3; the germline J gene fills the gap. The chain employs TRBV30 and TRBJ2-3; TRBD2 aligns across 9 bases. The germline gives CDR1 GTSNPN, CDR2 SVGIG (reference sequence). CDR3 size: 15 residues. The CDR3 spells CAWSRPSGIRETQYF. Partial CDR3 DNA: TGTGCCTGGAGTCGACCTAGCGGGATTAGGGAGACG.

In its sample, this clone was seen many times. With the read ending 3 residues before the CDR3 end, the germline J gene is used to fill in that end. The V and J genes are TRBV19 and TRBJ1-4; no firm D call. CDR1 LNHDA and CDR2 SQIVND come from the germline V gene (reference sequence). The length of the CDR3 is 13 residues. Trimming pared 2 bases from V and 2 bases from J, leaving 3 bases between. The sequenced part of the CDR3 DNA is TGTGCCAGTAGTATACGGACTAATGAAAAA. It is translated as CASSIRTNEK. The whole CDR3 protein reads CASSIRTNEKLFF.

This clone was seen ten or more times. The missing CDR3 end, 3 residues past where the read stops, is filled in from the germline J gene. V is TRBV19 and J is TRBJ2-3, with 7 bases that match TRBD1. CDR3 size: 17 residues. Per the germline V gene, CDR1 is LNHDA and CDR2 is SQIVND (reference sequence). V gave up 3 bases and J gave up 0 bases; unmatched junction bases: 9. The CDR3 spells CASSIRQGVDSTDTQYF. CDR3 DNA, as far as it was read: TGTGCCAGTAGTATCCGCCAGGGGGTCGATAGCACAGATACG.

This clone was seen a few times. Here the CDR3 reads CASSEWQGVGNQPQHF. Incomplete CDR3 DNA: TGTGCCAGCAGTGAATGGCAGGGGGTAGGGAATCAGCCC. The V call is TRBV2, the J call TRBJ1-5; the match to TRBD1 covers 7 bases. The read gets to within 3 residues of the CDR3 end, and the germline J gene fills in the rest. CDR1 is SNHLY, CDR2 FYNNEI, per germline. Trimming took 2 bases from V and 4 from J; bases not matched to a gene: 8. The CDR3 totals 16 residues.

This clone was seen repeatedly, ten times or more. The sequence runs out 3 residues before the end of the CDR3; the remainder is reconstructed from the germline J gene. The chain joins TRBV19 to TRBJ2-5; D possibly corresponds to TRBD2 (6 bases). CDR1 LNHDA and CDR2 SQIVND come from the germline V gene (reference sequence). The V gene lost 0 bases and the J gene lost 6 bases, with 11 bases spanning the gap. The CDR3 has 14 amino acids. Partial CDR3 DNA: TGTGCCAGTAGTATAGAAGGAGGGGCGAAGACC. Its protein is CASSIEGGAKT. The whole CDR3 protein reads CASSIEGGAKTQYF.

This clone has a handful of counts. The read ends 3 residues shy of where the CDR3 ends; the end is completed using the germline J gene. This chain joins TRBV19 and TRBJ2-2, with D possibly TRBD1 on 5 matching bases. CDR3 size: 13 residues. Germline assignment: CDR1 LNHDA and CDR2 SQIVND (reference sequence). Incomplete CDR3 DNA: TGTGCCAGTAGTATAGTTGGGGCCAACGTG. This gives the protein CASSIVGANV. Given in full, the CDR3 is CASSIVGANVLFF.

The table lists this clone with many counts. The read finishes 3 residues shy of the CDR3 end, and the germline J gene is used to complete it. The gene calls are TRBV18 and TRBJ1-1; perhaps TRBD1 as D (5 bases). Germline assignment: CDR1 KGHSH and CDR2 LQKENI. The CDR3 sequence is 16 residues long. V was shortened by 0 bases and J by 2 bases, with 13 bases between the two germline ends. CDR3 DNA, as far as it was read: TGTGCCAGCTCACCACCCGCAGGGATAATAAACACTGAA. This encodes CASSPPAGIINTE. The complete CDR3 reads CASSPPAGIINTEAFF. Complete variable domain (other parts from reference TRBV18 and TRBJ1-1): NAGVMQNPRHLVRRRGQEARLRCSPMKGHSHVYWYRQLPEEGLKFMVYLQKENIIDESGMPKERFSAEFPKEGPSILRIQQVVRGDSAAYFCASSPPAGIINTEAFFGQGTRLTVV.

As for this clone: The read terminates 3 residues ahead of where the CDR3 ends, so the germline J gene completes it. The rearrangement links TRBV6-2 or TRBV6-3 to TRBJ2-3, with 7 bases lining up with TRBD2. The CDR3 is 14 residues long. Germline V gene lookup returns CDR1 MNHEY and CDR2 SVGEGT. CDR3: CASSSLASRETQYF. CDR3 DNA (partial): TGTGCCAGCAGCTCACTAGCGAGTCGGGAGACG.

A remark on this clone: The read halts 3 residues ahead of the CDR3 end, with the missing end drawn from the germline J gene. The chain recombines TRBV7-2 with TRBJ2-7; TRBD2 matches at 7 bases. With V trimmed by 5 bases and J by 4 bases, 11 bases remained unmatched. Germline V gene data show CDR1 as SGHTA and CDR2 as FQGNSA. This CDR3 has 15 amino acids. Here the CDR3 reads CASSPGLGGAYEQYF. The CDR3 DNA, read in part, is TGTGCCAGCAGCCCAGGACTAGGTGGGGCTTACGAG.

This clone was detected many times. Read sequence stops 3 residues before the CDR3 end, and the germline J gene provides the missing end. The rearrangement links TRBV30 to TRBJ1-1; D gene uncertain. From germline, CDR1 is GTSNPN and CDR2 SVGIG (reference sequence). The CDR3 runs 13 residues. Trimming took off 4 bases at V and 2 bases at J, with 11 bases between the two ends. CDR3 in amino acids: CAWTRGPNTEAFF. Incomplete CDR3 DNA: TGTGCCTGGACACGAGGCCCCAACACTGAA.

This clone was seen ten or more times. The DNA read from the CDR3 is TGCGCCAGCTCGACTAGCGGGAACTACGAG. Encoded protein: CASSTSGNYE. The whole CDR3 sequence is CASSTSGNYEQYF. The chain employs TRBV5-1 and TRBJ2-7; TRBD2 agrees at 11 bases. The read falls 3 residues short of the CDR3 end, and the missing part is taken from the germline J gene. The CDR3 length is 13 residues. Trimming cost V 7 bases and J 3 bases; bases outside gene matches: 3. Germline assignment: CDR1 SGHRS and CDR2 YFSETQ.